This TCR beta chain derives from a study of high-grade serous ovarian cancer treatment subgroups. Across the whole study: Mean per sample: about 15,000 reads, around 7,100 unique TCR beta rearrangements.

On this clone: Its antigen is as yet unknown.

The protocol was immunoSEQ multiplex PCR, while the TCRdb copy is restricted to in-frame clones and leaves out a portion. The data contain approximately 40,000 clones, about four fifths of them singletons. The CDR3 spans 15 residues. CDR1 and CDR2 from the germline V gene are SGHDT and YYEEEE. The junction had 6 bases not matched to a gene; V was cut back by 4 bases and J by 2 bases. Tumor samples were obtained before definitive surgery or chemotherapy. Findings and limits, study-wide: Higher neoantigen levels went with greater TCR clonal relatedness. CDR1 and CDR2 were left unanalyzed; analyses focused on CDR3. Same-patient tumor repertoires overlapped at about 0.1 to 0.79; different patients barely overlapped.

Sequencing was carried out using tumor tissue. The chain uses TRBV5-6 and TRBJ1-3, with 7 bases that match TRBD1. The clonotype was recovered from a human donor with high-grade serous ovarian cancer. The CDR3 is CASSLRGQPGNTIYF. The CDR3 coding sequence is TGTGCCAGCAGCCTCCGGGGACAGCCTGGAAACACCATATATTTT.